Listed here is a single TCR beta chain. Then a second PCR, running roughly 7 to 11 cycles, was carried out with a sample-barcoded 5' primer and a J-beta primer mix. TCRdb redid the calling of the 5' RACE reads with MiXCR, one entry per CDR3 protein. The sample holds just over 800,000 distinct CDR3 sequences; 60% to 80% are singletons and the top ten take 28%. This entry is derived from a study of blood T cells in healthy people across ages. The V end was cut by 5 bases, the J end by 2 bases, with 13 bases between. Germline V gene lookup returns CDR1 SGHVS and CDR2 FQNEAQ. This CDR3 has 15 residues. The sequenced material came from blood. This rearrangement joins TRBV7-8 to TRBJ2-1; D is unclear. The clonotype comes from a man aged 25 to 40 in good health. The CDR3 DNA follows: TGTGCCAGCAGCCCCCACGGAACAACCTACAATGAGCAGTTCTTC. Translation: CASSPHGTTYNEQFF.